This note documents a single T cell receptor (beta chain) sequence. As handled by the study authors: For nucleated cells, counts were estimated from reference gene primer amplification. Libraries were prepared by immunoSEQ multiplex PCR; TCRdb keeps only in-frame clonotypes and omits some of them. V, J and clone size reflect that table, while D and trimming were determined from the DNA. Among about 300,000 clones, around 88% were seen once, and the ten largest hold approximately 6.6%. CDR1 and CDR2 from the germline V gene are MNHEY and SMNVEV (reference sequence). Trimming left V 3 bases short and J 5 bases short, with 10 bases between. CDR3 length equals 14 residues. The data were taken from a study of blood T cell repertoires in COVID-19. Across the study: Whether acute or convalescent, the COVID-19 samples came from the United States, Italy and Spain. In each case, the material was cDNA or gDNA derived from T cells, B-cell-depleted T cells, or PBMCs.

The TCR originated in a woman aged 25 to 45 who had recovered from COVID-19. Material for sequencing was peripheral blood. The chain joins TRBV27 to TRBJ1-4, with a tentative D call TRBD1 (6 bases). As DNA, the CDR3 is TGTGCCAGCAGTTTTAGACAGGCCAATGAAAAACTGTTTTTT. It yields the protein CASSFRQANEKLFF.